Following are 25 T cell receptor beta chains from one sample sequenced in a study of T-cell reconstitution after alpha-beta-depleted transplantation in children. Unique molecular identifiers were used in preparing the TCRbeta library. A single record per CDR3 protein comes from TCRdb applying MiXCR to the PCR reads. The sample lists fewer than 250,000 distinct CDR3 sequences; roughly 15% were seen once. Specimen: PBMCs, mostly from graft donor cells, collected 360 days after TCRalphabeta/CD19-depleted stem cell transplant. These TCRs come from a male patient under 10 years old who had a stem cell transplant for acute lymphoblastic leukemia, so the T cells may come from the graft donor.

This clonotype came up many times. CDR3 nucleotide sequence: TGTGCCAGCGCACCTAGCGGGGGATTTAACATTCAGTACTTC. The encoded protein is CASAPSGGFNIQYF. The J gene is TRBJ2-4, the V gene TRBV2; TRBD2 matches 10 bases. The CDR3 has 14 residues. Germline V gives CDR1 SNHLY, CDR2 FYNNEI. V shed 8 bases and J 7 bases; nucleotides not matched to a gene: 8.

This clonotype was detected only a few times. The chain has TRBV5-1 and TRBJ1-3, with D perhaps TRBD1 (5 bases). V lost 1 base and J lost 0, with 8 bases in between. Germline-derived CDR1 and CDR2 are SGHRS and YFSETQ. This CDR3 has 15 amino acids. This chain's CDR3 is CASSLKGPSGNTIYF. CDR3 DNA sequence: TGCGCCAGCAGCTTGAAGGGGCCCTCTGGAAACACCATATATTTT.

This chain uses TRBV11-2 with TRBJ1-2, with D hard to call. This CDR3 is 12 amino acids long. CDR1 is SGHAT, CDR2 FQNNGV, per germline. The ends were cut back, 5 bases at V and 8 bases at J, with 12 bases in the middle. CDR3 bases: TGTGCCAGCAGCCGGACCCCGGAGGGCTACACCTTC. Translated, it gives CASSRTPEGYTF.

This clonotype occurred a few times. This rearrangement joins TRBV15 to TRBJ1-2; 7 bases match TRBD1. This CDR3 comprises 16 residues. CDR1 is LNHNV and CDR2 is YYDKDF in the germline V gene (reference sequence). V was pared by 4 bases and J by 4 bases, with 12 bases of the junction left unmatched. Here the CDR3 reads CATSIYPGTESYGYTF. DNA for the CDR3: TGTGCCACCAGCATATACCCCGGGACAGAATCCTATGGCTACACCTTC.

This clonotype has a handful of counts. The rearrangement links TRBV6-2 or TRBV6-3 to TRBJ2-3; D might be TRBD1 (6 bases). The CDR3 loop spans 13 amino acids. V lost 6 bases to trimming and J lost 4 bases, with 11 bases between them. Germline V gene sequence: CDR1 MNHEY, CDR2 SVGEGT. CDR3 coding DNA: TGTGCCAGCAGCCCAAGGGGGTCAGATACGCAGTATTTT. It is translated as CASSPRGSDTQYF.

The chain's CDR3 is CASQQGTNEKLFF. For the CDR3, the DNA is TGTGCCAGCCAACAGGGGACTAATGAAAAACTGTTTTTT. The V gene is TRBV7-9, the J gene TRBJ1-4; the match to TRBD1 covers 7 bases. In germline, CDR1 is SEHNR, CDR2 FQNEAQ (reference sequence). The J segment lost 2 bases and the V segment lost 8 bases, leaving 2 bases of the junction unmatched. The CDR3 is made up of 13 amino acids.

There are a few counts of this clonotype. The chain couples TRBV12-3 or TRBV12-4 to TRBJ1-1; D gene unclear. The CDR3 covers 12 residues. Trimming pared 6 bases from V and 1 base from J, leaving 6 bases between. For the CDR3, the DNA is TGTGCCAGCAGGTACTCGAACACTGAAGCTTTCTTT. This sequence encodes CASRYSNTEAFF.

V gene TRBV5-1 combines with J gene TRBJ2-5, with D possibly matching TRBD1 (6 bases). The CDR3 is made up of 14 amino acids. The ends were cut back, 4 bases at V and 1 base at J, with 11 bases in the middle. Per germline, CDR1 SGHRS and CDR2 YFSETQ. This CDR3 is CASSASGVQETQYF. CDR3 nucleotides: TGCGCCAGCAGCGCTTCAGGGGTCCAAGAGACCCAGTACTTC.

This clonotype has a handful of counts. The V gene is TRBV7-2, the J gene TRBJ2-3, with 12 positions matching TRBD2. Germline V gene data show CDR1 as SGHTA and CDR2 as FQGNSA. V was clipped by 5 bases and J by 6 bases; unmatched bases: 9. This CDR3 is built from 16 residues. The CDR3 DNA reads TGTGCCAGCAGCCCCTTCACTAGCGGGGGGTTGGATACGCAGTATTTT. Translated: CASSPFTSGGLDTQYF. The complete variable domain, with remaining parts taken from reference TRBV7-2 and TRBJ2-3, reads GAGVSQSPSNKVTEKGKDVELRCDPISGHTALYWYRQSLGQGLEFLIYFQGNSAPDKSGLPSDRFSAERTGGSVSTLTIQRTQQEDSAVYLCASSPFTSGGLDTQYFGPGTRLTVL.

The sample holds a few counts of this clonotype. The rearrangement joins TRBV7-2 to TRBJ2-3; 9 positions agree with TRBD1. The CDR3 is 17 amino acids. Germline V gene lookup returns CDR1 SGHTA and CDR2 FQGNSA. With V trimmed by 1 base and J by 3 bases, 8 bases remained unmatched. In DNA form, the CDR3 reads TGTGCCAGCAGCTTAGGACAGGGGGTTGTCGGGACAGATACGCAGTATTTT. This sequence encodes CASSLGQGVVGTDTQYF. Filled out from reference TRBV7-2 and TRBJ2-3, the complete variable domain reads GAGVSQSPSNKVTEKGKDVELRCDPISGHTALYWYRQSLGQGLEFLIYFQGNSAPDKSGLPSDRFSAERTGGSVSTLTIQRTQQEDSAVYLCASSLGQGVVGTDTQYFGPGTRLTVL.

The rearrangement joins TRBV7-6 to TRBJ2-3, with 8 bases lining up with TRBD1. V lost 5 bases to trimming and J lost 1 base; unmatched junction nucleotides: 11. Germline CDR1 is SGHVS and CDR2 is FNYEAQ. The CDR3 contains 17 residues. The CDR3: CASSTRTGRTGTDTQYF. CDR3 bases: TGTGCCAGCAGCACCCGGACAGGGAGGACTGGCACAGATACGCAGTATTTT.

The chain combines TRBV6-5 with TRBJ1-5; D call uncertain. The CDR3 length is 14 residues. In germline, CDR1 is MNHEY, CDR2 SVGAGI. The V and J ends lost 4 bases and 0 bases respectively, with 7 bases between them. The CDR3 DNA is TGTGCCAGCAGTTCCGGTAATAGCAATCAGCCCCAGCATTTT. Translating gives CASSSGNSNQPQHF.

There are a few counts of this clonotype. V and J are TRBV18 and TRBJ1-2, with 11 bases lining up with TRBD1. Germline CDR1 reads KGHSH; CDR2 reads LQKENI. This CDR3 has 15 amino acids. V shed 3 bases, J shed 6 bases, and the junction held 6 bases outside the gene matches. The CDR3 protein is CASSPRDRGEDGYTF. In nucleotides, the CDR3 is TGTGCCAGCTCACCGCGGGACAGGGGGGAGGATGGCTACACCTTC.

This clonotype has at least ten counts. V is TRBV12-3 or TRBV12-4 and J is TRBJ2-1, with unresolved D. This CDR3 region has 17 residues. V lost 3 bases and J lost 0, with 15 bases in between. CDR3 sequence (DNA): TGTGCCAGCAGTTTCTTGGGTACGGCGAGCTCCTACAATGAGCAGTTCTTC. Amino acid sequence: CASSFLGTASSYNEQFF.

The chain employs TRBV10-3 and TRBJ2-1, with 8 bases matching TRBD2. With 7 bases clipped from V and 3 bases from J, the junction kept 8 bases outside the gene matches. This CDR3 is 15 amino acids long. Germline V gene lookup returns CDR1 ENHRY and CDR2 SYGVKD. The CDR3 DNA follows: TGTGCCATCATGGAGATAGCGGGGCGCTACAATGAGCAGTTCTTC. Translating it yields CAIMEIAGRYNEQFF.

This clonotype was counted a few times. This chain uses TRBV7-8 with TRBJ2-2, with D perhaps TRBD1 (6 bases). Trimming stripped 4 bases from V and 6 bases from J, with 15 bases between. Germline V lookup: CDR1 SGHVS, CDR2 FQNEAQ. The CDR3 is made up of 15 amino acids. CDR3 in amino acids: CASSSLQGKAGELFF. As DNA, the CDR3 is TGTGCCAGCAGCTCCCTACAGGGAAAGGCCGGGGAGCTGTTTTTT.

This clonotype was picked up a small number of times. This chain connects TRBV7-9 to TRBJ2-1; 7 nucleotides align to TRBD1. The CDR3 consists of 15 residues. Germline values: CDR1 SEHNR, CDR2 FQNEAQ (reference sequence). V lost 5 bases to trimming and J lost 5 bases; unmatched junction nucleotides: 9. Written as DNA, the CDR3 is TGTGCCAGCAGCATGCAGGGGGTACCAAACAATGAGCAGTTCTTC. Amino acids: CASSMQGVPNNEQFF.

J is TRBJ1-1 and V is TRBV20-1; TRBD1 matches at 7 bases. CDR3 length equals 13 residues. Germline lookup yields CDR1 DFQATT and CDR2 SNEGSKA (reference sequence). V lost 6 bases, J lost 6 bases, and 10 bases stayed unmatched. The CDR3 bases are TGCAGTGCCGCCATCCAGGGGGGGCCTGAAGCTTTCTTT. Protein sequence: CSAAIQGGPEAFF.

This clonotype was detected only a few times. The chain employs TRBV20-1 and TRBJ1-2; a possible D gene is TRBD1 (5 bases). Germline loops: CDR1 DFQATT, CDR2 SNEGSKA (reference sequence). The CDR3 totals 10 residues. Trimming removed 8 bases at V and 5 bases at J, with 9 bases between. The CDR3 region has the DNA TGCAGTCAGGGAGTATATGGCTACACCTTC. Translated: CSQGVYGYTF.

This clonotype occurred a few times. J is TRBJ1-1 and V is TRBV10-2; possibly TRBD1 for D (6 bases). This CDR3 is 11 amino acids long. Per the germline V gene, CDR1 is WSHSY and CDR2 is SAAADI. The germline V and J ends were trimmed by 6 bases and 8 bases, with 10 bases remaining between them. CDR3 coding DNA: TGCGCCAGCAGAGCCGGGACAGAAGCTTTCTTT. It codes for CASRAGTEAFF.

This clonotype was seen a handful of times. The chain carries TRBV7-7 and TRBJ2-1; no clear D gene. This CDR3 is 13 amino acids long. The V and J ends lost 0 bases and 8 bases respectively, with 8 bases between them. Per germline, CDR1 SSHAT and CDR2 FNYEAQ (reference sequence). In DNA form, the CDR3 reads TGTGCCAGCAGCTTAGCGGGTAGTTATGAGCAGTTCTTC. Translation: CASSLAGSYEQFF.

This clonotype was recorded a few times. One end of the junction is discordant with germline, which a read error may explain. The chain combines TRBV7-9 with TRBJ1-3; weak D call: TRBD1 (5 bases). The germline V gene encodes CDR1 SEHNR and CDR2 FQNEAQ (reference sequence). The CDR3 runs 14 residues. DNA for the CDR3: TGTGCCTGCAGCTTAGGGGCCGCCTGGGACACCATATATTTT. This translates into CACSLGAAWDTIYF.

The V call is TRBV7-8, the J call TRBJ2-1; TRBD1 matches at 8 bases. This CDR3 contains 14 residues. Germline lookup yields CDR1 SGHVS and CDR2 FQNEAQ. The V and J ends lost 4 bases and 7 bases, in that order; junction bases with no gene match: 6. This chain's CDR3 is CASSYRTGMNEQFF. CDR3 in DNA: TGTGCCAGCAGCTACCGGACAGGGATGAATGAGCAGTTCTTC.

The chain is built from TRBV5-1 and TRBJ1-2, with D unresolved. CDR3 length equals 15 residues. The germline V gene has CDR1 SGHRS and CDR2 YFSETQ. The V gene lost 1 base and the J gene lost 8 bases, with 18 bases spanning the gap. CDR3: CASSLLPEYRSGYTF. The CDR3 DNA reads as TGCGCCAGCAGCTTGTTACCCGAATATCGGTCCGGCTACACCTTC.

The V gene is TRBV6-1, the J gene TRBJ2-7, with 10 bases fitting TRBD1. The CDR3 is 14 residues long. Germline V gene data show CDR1 as MNHNS and CDR2 as SASEGT. Germline trimming cut 7 bases from V and 3 bases from J; bases unmatched to any gene: 6. This CDR3 reads CASILTGGIYEQYF. The DNA for the CDR3 is TGTGCCAGCATCCTGACAGGGGGCATCTACGAGCAGTACTTC.